These T cell receptor beta chains were read from a single sample in a study of blood T cells in healthy people across ages. A single record per CDR3 protein comes from TCRdb applying MiXCR to the 5' RACE reads. The sample lists around 690,000 distinct CDR3 sequences, around 54% occurring once. Sequenced: blood. These receptors were collected from a man aged 55-75 years in good health. Each CDR3 is given with its conserved first and last residue. A D gene is named only where the DNA matches it firmly. Size values are once, few and many counts, or a class for expanded clones, and some rows have none.

D,V,size,J,DNA,CDR3
NA,TRBV29-1,few,TRBJ1-3,TGCAGCGTCCCGGGTTTTCGAAACACCATATATTTT,CSVPGFRNTIYF
NA,TRBV7-9,NA,TRBJ2-4,TGTGCCAGCAGCCCAAGCTTATGGCCTGCCCCCAAAAACATTCAGTACTTC,CASSPSLWPAPKNIQYF
NA,TRBV5-1,NA,TRBJ1-1,TGCGCCAGCAGCCCGGCGAACTTGGGGGCCGCTGAAGCTTTCTTT,CASSPANLGAAEAFF
NA,TRBV10-3,NA,TRBJ2-7,TGTGCCATTTGGGACCAATCCTACGAGCAGTACTTC,CAIWDQSYEQYF
NA,TRBV7-2,NA,TRBJ2-7,TGTGCCAGCAGCCCAGCGGCAGGGCGCTATTCCTACGAGCAGTACTTC,CASSPAAGRYSYEQYF
TRBD2,TRBV20-1,NA,TRBJ2-1,TGCAGTGCTAGCGATAGCGGGGGCGCCACCTACAATGAGCAGTTCTTC,CSASDSGGATYNEQFF
NA,TRBV24-1,many,TRBJ2-5,TGTGCCACCAGTGACCCACCCCAAGAGACCCAGTACTTC,CATSDPPQETQYF
NA,TRBV4-2,few,TRBJ2-2,TGTGCCAGCAGCCTTAGGACTACCGACGCGAACACCGGGGAGCTGTTTTTT,CASSLRTTDANTGELFF
TRBD1,TRBV20-1,NA,TRBJ2-2,TGCAGTGCTAGAGATCGGGACAGGAACACCGGGGAGCTGTTTTTT,CSARDRDRNTGELFF
NA,TRBV3-1,once,TRBJ1-1,TGTGCCAGCAGCCAAGTTCCGGGACAGAACACTGAAGCTTTCTTT,CASSQVPGQNTEAFF
NA,TRBV24-1,NA,TRBJ1-2,TGTGCCACCAGTGAAGACTATGGCTACACCTTC,CATSEDYGYTF
NA,TRBV10-3,NA,TRBJ1-5,TGTGCCATCAGTGAATCTGGACAGTTTAATCAGCCCCAGCATTTT,CAISESGQFNQPQHF
NA,TRBV15,NA,TRBJ1-5,TGTGCCACCAGCAGAGGGTCTAACAATCAGCCCCAGCATTTT,CATSRGSNNQPQHF
NA,TRBV5-1,few,TRBJ2-3,TGCGCCAGCAGACAATCCACAGATACGCAGTATTTT,CASRQSTDTQYF
NA,TRBV20-1,NA,TRBJ2-1,TGCAGTGCTAGAGATTACGGGGGCTCCTACAATGAGCAGTTCTTC,CSARDYGGSYNEQFF
NA,TRBV29-1,few,TRBJ1-1,TGCAGCGTTAGGCCCGACCGGGTAACCAACACTGAAGCTTTCTTT,CSVRPDRVTNTEAFF
NA,TRBV18,NA,TRBJ2-5,TGTGCCAGCTCACCAATGTGGACAGAAGGAGAGACCCAGTACTTC,CASSPMWTEGETQYF
NA,TRBV10-3,NA,TRBJ2-5,TGTGCCATCAGTGAGATAGGAGGCAGACAAGAGACCCAGTACTTC,CAISEIGGRQETQYF
NA,TRBV3-1,few,TRBJ2-2,TGTGCCAGCAGCCCAGGGATGAACACCGGGGAGCTGTTTTTT,CASSPGMNTGELFF
NA,TRBV12-3/TRBV12-4,NA,TRBJ1-3,TGTGCCAGCAGTTTATGGAGCTCTGGAAACACCATGTATTTT,CASSLWSSGNTMYF
NA,TRBV20-1,NA,TRBJ2-5,TGCAGTGCTAGAGCGGGGTCAGAGACCCAGTACTTC,CSARAGSETQYF
NA,TRBV10-3,NA,TRBJ2-5,TGTACCACCTTTAGTGGGGGCCAAGAGACCCAGTACTTC,CTTFSGGQETQYF
NA,TRBV29-1,NA,TRBJ1-1,TGCAGCGGGGGGAATCTCCCAGAAGCTTTCTTT,CSGGNLPEAFF
NA,TRBV3-1,NA,TRBJ1-2,TGTGCCAGCCAAGTGTTGCGGGCGACCGGGAGTGGCTACACCTTC,CASQVLRATGSGYTF
NA,TRBV20-1,NA,TRBJ2-7,TGCAGTGCTAGTTACCCAGGGAGTCGCGAGCAGTACTTC,CSASYPGSREQYF
NA,TRBV9,few,TRBJ2-1,TGTGCCAGCAGCGCAACCGACAGGCGGCATGAGCAGTTCTTC,CASSATDRRHEQFF
TRBD2,TRBV5-1,NA,TRBJ2-4,TGCGCCAGCAGCTTGGTGGGGACTAGACGGGCCAAAAACATTCAGTACTTC,CASSLVGTRRAKNIQYF
TRBD1,TRBV4-1,NA,TRBJ2-1,TGCGCCAGCAGCCAAGATTTCACAGGGGGCTCGGATGAGCAGTTCTTC,CASSQDFTGGSDEQFF
TRBD2,TRBV6-2/TRBV6-3,NA,TRBJ2-7,TGTGCCAGCAGTTACGGCGGCGGGGGGCACTCCTACAATGAGCAGTACTTC,CASSYGGGGHSYNEQYF
NA,TRBV28,few,TRBJ2-1,TGTGCCAGCAGTTTACAAGGCACCCCCTCCAATGAGCAGTTCTTC,CASSLQGTPSNEQFF
NA,TRBV6-1,NA,TRBJ2-1,TGTGCCAGCAGTGAAGCTTATGAGCAGTTCTTC,CASSEAYEQFF
NA,TRBV2,NA,TRBJ2-1,TGTGCCAGCAGTGAATTATTAGCGCCCTACAATGAGCAGTTCTTC,CASSELLAPYNEQFF
NA,TRBV12-3/TRBV12-4,NA,TRBJ1-1,TGTGCCAGCAGTACTACAGGGAGGTACACTGAAGCTTTCTTT,CASSTTGRYTEAFF
TRBD2,TRBV6-2/TRBV6-3,NA,TRBJ2-7,TGTGCCAGCAGTTACGGGACTAGCTCGACCTACGAGCAGTACTTC,CASSYGTSSTYEQYF
TRBD2,TRBV3-1,NA,TRBJ2-3,TGTGCCAGCAGCCAAGATCGATGGGCGGGGGGGCTCACAGATACGCAGTATTTT,CASSQDRWAGGLTDTQYF
TRBD1,TRBV5-1,NA,TRBJ2-1,TGCGCCAGCAGCACAGGGGACAGGGTTAATGAGCAGTTCTTC,CASSTGDRVNEQFF
TRBD1,TRBV11-2,NA,TRBJ1-1,TGTGCCAGCAGCTCTCCCATGGACAGGGTCGAGCGATACACTGAAGCTTTCTTT,CASSSPMDRVERYTEAFF